The 29 T cell receptor beta chains in this list originate from one sample, sequenced in a study of blood T cell repertoires in COVID-19. Here immunoSEQ multiplex PCR was the method, and the copy in TCRdb shows in-frame clones only, minus some. The repertoire holds hundreds of thousands of clones, with more than 85% as singletons. The sequenced sample consisted of PBMCs or T cells enriched from blood (not recorded which). These receptor sequences come from a woman aged 30 to 39 who had recovered from COVID-19.

CDR3 in DNA: TGTGCCAGCAGCAATCTTCGGGGAGACACCATATATTTT. It is translated as CASSNLRGDTIYF. The rearrangement links TRBV7-2 to TRBJ1-3; D is undetermined. Trimming removed 5 bases from V and 8 bases from J, with 13 bases in between. CDR3 length: 13 amino acids. The germline V gene encodes CDR1 SGHTA and CDR2 FQGNSA.

In DNA, the CDR3 is TGTGCCAGCAGCCCTAATACTCCTAGCGGTCCAGATACGCAGTATTTT. It translates to CASSPNTPSGPDTQYF. This chain links TRBV7-4 with TRBJ2-3; 7 positions match TRBD2. CDR3 length equals 16 residues. The germline CDR1 and CDR2 sequences are SGHVT and SQSDAQ. After removal of 5 bases from V and 4 bases from J, the junction contained 12 bases not matched to a gene. The full variable domain, its missing parts supplied by reference TRBV7-4 and TRBJ2-3, is GAGVSQSPRYKVAKRGRDVALRCDSISGHVTLYWYRQTLGQGSEVLTYSQSDAQRDKSGRPSGRFSAERPERSVSTLKIQRTEQGDSAVYLCASSPNTPSGPDTQYFGPGTRLTVL.

This clone turned up a few times. The rearrangement joins TRBV19 to TRBJ2-1; a weak D match, TRBD2 (5 bases). The CDR3 runs to 16 residues. V lost 8 bases and J 0 bases, leaving 17 bases between the germline ends. The germline V gene has CDR1 LNHDA and CDR2 SQIVND (reference sequence). The CDR3 reads CASSLGWGASYNEQFF. The CDR3 DNA follows: TGTGCCAGTTCCCTCGGTTGGGGAGCCTCCTACAATGAGCAGTTCTTC.

V and J are TRBV4-2 and TRBJ2-1; 9 nucleotides agree with TRBD2. The CDR3 is made up of 17 amino acids. CDR1 and CDR2 from the germline V gene are LGHNA and YNFKEQ. V dropped 1 base and J dropped 2; count of bases not matched to a gene: 6. DNA of the CDR3: TGTGCCAGCAGCCAAGCGGGAAAGCGGGAGGCCTACAATGAGCAGTTCTTC. This gives the protein CASSQAGKREAYNEQFF.

This chain links TRBV27 with TRBJ1-2; perhaps TRBD1 as D (6 bases). The germline CDR1 and CDR2 sequences are MNHEY and SMNVEV (reference sequence). CDR3 length equals 15 residues. Trimming left V 5 bases short and J 6 bases short, with 19 bases between. The CDR3 DNA follows: TGTGCCAGCAGTCCCCGGACAGTCAATCGGCATGGCTACACCTTC. As protein: CASSPRTVNRHGYTF.

J is TRBJ2-1 and V is TRBV20-1, with D perhaps TRBD2 (6 bases). This CDR3 is built from 16 residues. Germline CDR1 DFQATT, CDR2 SNEGSKA (reference sequence). V lost 3 bases and J lost 0, with 15 bases in between. CDR3 nucleotides: TGCAGTGCTAGTCCTCTAGCGACGAGCTCCTACAATGAGCAGTTCTTC. Translation gives CSASPLATSSYNEQFF.

The rearrangement joins TRBV19 to TRBJ2-2; TRBD2 agrees at 10 bases. This CDR3 is built from 16 residues. The J segment lost 6 bases and the V segment lost 5 bases, leaving 9 bases of the junction unmatched. Germline lookup yields CDR1 LNHDA and CDR2 SQIVND (reference sequence). In DNA, the CDR3 is TGTGCCAGTAGTGCCCCTAGCGGGAGTTTGGCCGGGGAGCTGTTTTTT. Protein product: CASSAPSGSLAGELFF.

The chain links TRBV30 to TRBJ1-1; a weak D match, TRBD1 (6 bases). Germline CDR1 GTSNPN, CDR2 SVGIG (reference sequence). V dropped 5 bases and J dropped 6 bases, with 13 bases sitting between them. This CDR3 has 12 residues. The CDR3 nucleotides read TGTGCCTGGGCAACAGGGTGGGCTGAAGCTTTCTTT. Protein sequence: CAWATGWAEAFF.

This chain joins TRBV14 and TRBJ2-3; perhaps TRBD1 as D (5 bases). Germline CDR1 is SGHDN and CDR2 is FVKESK. The CDR3 has 15 amino acids. The germline V and J ends were trimmed by 9 bases and 0 bases, with 16 bases remaining between them. CDR3: CASKRDSPSTDTQYF. DNA of the CDR3: TGTGCCAGTAAAAGAGACAGCCCTAGCACAGATACGCAGTATTTT.

The chain is built from TRBV7-2 and TRBJ1-2, with a possible D match to TRBD1 (6 bases). Germline lookup yields CDR1 SGHTA and CDR2 FQGNSA. This CDR3 has 15 residues. V was cut by 5 bases and J by 6 bases, with 19 bases left in between. CDR3 in DNA: TGTGCCAGCAGCCCCCCGGGGGGGGCGATGGATGGCTACACCTTC. It is translated as CASSPPGGAMDGYTF.

V gene TRBV6-2 or TRBV6-3 combines with J gene TRBJ1-1; D gene ambiguous. CDR1 and CDR2 from the germline V gene are MNHEY and SVGEGT. This CDR3 comprises 14 residues. The V gene lost 3 bases and the J gene lost 3 bases, with 11 bases spanning the gap. CDR3 coding DNA: TGTGCCAGCAGTTATTCGGGGAGGGACACTGAAGCTTTCTTT. Protein: CASSYSGRDTEAFF.

The rearrangement joins TRBV28 to TRBJ2-7; maybe TRBD1 (7 bases). The germline gives CDR1 MDHEN, CDR2 SYDVKM. The CDR3 runs to 15 residues. Trimming stripped 6 bases from V and 4 bases from J, with 19 bases between. The CDR3: CASRGGQKPDYEQYF. The CDR3, as DNA: TGTGCCAGCAGGGGGGGACAGAAGCCCGATTACGAGCAGTACTTC.

V gene TRBV15 combines with J gene TRBJ1-4; D perhaps matches TRBD1 (5 bases). V lost 0 bases and J 7 bases, leaving 18 bases between the germline ends. The CDR3 sequence is 17 residues long. The V gene's germline CDR1 is LNHNV and CDR2 YYDKDF (reference sequence). The CDR3 coding sequence is TGTGCCACCAGCAGAGATCTGGGCAGGGTTAGGAGTGAAAAACTGTTTTTT. Translation gives CATSRDLGRVRSEKLFF.

The chain joins TRBV29-1 to TRBJ2-7, with 7 bases fitting TRBD1. There are 12 residues in the CDR3. Per germline, CDR1 SQVTM and CDR2 ANQGSEA. The J segment lost 6 bases and the V segment lost 3 bases, leaving 5 bases of the junction unmatched. As DNA, the CDR3 is TGCAGCGTTGATAAGGGGGCGGGCGAGCAGTACTTC. Translating gives CSVDKGAGEQYF.

The chain uses TRBV2 and TRBJ1-1; D may be TRBD1 (5 bases). The V gene lost 6 bases and the J gene lost 5 bases, with 16 bases spanning the gap. The CDR3 is 14 amino acids. The germline V gene has CDR1 SNHLY and CDR2 FYNNEI. The DNA for the CDR3 is TGTGCCAGCAGGGGTGTGAGGGGAGGAACTGAAGCTTTCTTT. This codes for CASRGVRGGTEAFF.

The chain uses TRBV27 and TRBJ1-1; D gene ambiguous. Deletions cut 5 bases from V and 2 bases from J, with 12 bases between. This CDR3 has 14 amino acids. CDR1 MNHEY and CDR2 SMNVEV come from the germline V gene (reference sequence). The CDR3 protein is CASSTSEVNTEAFF. Here the CDR3 DNA reads TGTGCCAGCAGTACCAGCGAAGTTAACACTGAAGCTTTCTTT.

Details on this clone: The sample has other DNA sequences that encode this CDR3 too. The chain recombines TRBV9 with TRBJ2-7; TRBD2 agrees at 7 bases. With V trimmed by 0 bases and J by 4 bases, 7 bases remained unmatched. CDR1 is SGDLS and CDR2 is YYNGEE in the germline V gene. The CDR3 is 15 amino acids. CDR3 in DNA: TGTGCCAGCAGCGTAGGGGCGGGAGTGTCTTACGAGCAGTACTTC. It specifies CASSVGAGVSYEQYF. The variable domain in full, with the rest retrieved from reference TRBV9 and TRBJ2-7, is DSGVTQTPKHLITATGQRVTLRCSPRSGDLSVYWYQQSLDQGLQFLIQYYNGEERAKGNILERFSAQQFPDLHSELNLSSLELGDSALYFCASSVGAGVSYEQYFGPGTRLTVT.

This chain connects TRBV7-3 to TRBJ2-2; tentative D call: TRBD2 (5 bases). Trimming pared 4 bases from V and 0 bases from J, leaving 12 bases between. Germline V lookup: CDR1 SGHTA, CDR2 FQGTGA. CDR3 length: 16 amino acids. CDR3 residues: CASSSRRTANTGELFF. The CDR3 DNA sequence: TGTGCCAGCAGCTCCCGGCGGACTGCGAACACCGGGGAGCTGTTTTTT.

The table lists this clone with a count of one. The rearrangement uses TRBV27 and TRBJ1-5; the D is unclear. V was cut by 2 bases and J by 2 bases, with 7 bases left in between. CDR3 length: 14 amino acids. CDR1 is MNHEY and CDR2 is SMNVEV in the germline V gene (reference sequence). CDR3 residues: CASSLRLGNQPQHF. CDR3 sequence (DNA): TGTGCCAGCAGTTTACGATTAGGCAATCAGCCCCAGCATTTT.

The CDR3 DNA reads as TGTGCCAGCACCCTGGGAGGAGAGCAGTACTTC. Translation gives CASTLGGEQYF. V gene TRBV6-5 combines with J gene TRBJ2-7; a weak D match, TRBD2 (6 bases). V was pared by 7 bases and J by 7 bases, with 11 bases between. Germline values: CDR1 MNHEY, CDR2 SVGAGI. The CDR3 has 11 amino acids.

The chain is built from TRBV4-3 and TRBJ2-3, with 9 positions matching TRBD1. The CDR3 runs to 15 residues. Germline trimming cut 5 bases from V and 5 bases from J; bases unmatched to any gene: 8. Germline V lookup: CDR1 LGHNA, CDR2 YSLEER. The CDR3 region is CASSLDRGSLDTQYF. The CDR3 DNA reads TGCGCCAGCAGCTTAGACAGGGGGTCACTAGATACGCAGTATTTT.

The V gene is TRBV5-5, the J gene TRBJ2-4; weak D call: TRBD2 (6 bases). V was pared by 4 bases and J by 6 bases, with 20 bases between. Per the germline V gene, CDR1 is SGHKS and CDR2 is YYEKEE (reference sequence). This CDR3 is 16 amino acids long. Here the CDR3 DNA reads TGTGCCAGCAGCACGGGACTCCCAAGTCTCCCAAACATTCAGTACTTC. This gives the protein CASSTGLPSLPNIQYF. Supplemented by reference TRBV5-5 and TRBJ2-4, the full variable domain reads DAGVTQSPTHLIKTRGQQVTLRCSPISGHKSVSWYQQVLGQGPQFIFQYYEKEERGRGNFPDRFSARQFPNYSSELNVNALLLGDSALYLCASSTGLPSLPNIQYFGAGTRLSVL.

The J gene is TRBJ1-2, the V gene TRBV7-2; 7 bases line up with TRBD1. Per the germline V gene, CDR1 is SGHTA and CDR2 is FQGNSA. The CDR3 length is 14 residues. The J segment lost 4 bases and the V segment lost 5 bases, leaving 7 bases of the junction unmatched. In DNA, the CDR3 is TGTGCCAGCAGCAATGAAGGGGGCAGCTATGGCTACACCTTC. Its translation is CASSNEGGSYGYTF. Full variable domain (missing parts from reference TRBV7-2 and TRBJ1-2): GAGVSQSPSNKVTEKGKDVELRCDPISGHTALYWYRQSLGQGLEFLIYFQGNSAPDKSGLPSDRFSAERTGGSVSTLTIQRTQQEDSAVYLCASSNEGGSYGYTFGSGTRLTVV.

The chain has TRBV7-8 and TRBJ1-1, with TRBD1 matching over 9 bases. Trimming cost V 6 bases and J 6 bases; bases outside gene matches: 26. Germline CDR1 reads SGHVS; CDR2 reads FQNEAQ. The CDR3 covers 20 residues. The CDR3, as DNA: TGTGCCAGCAGAACCGGCTCCTTTACAGGGGGCGTTGTTCTATCCCCTGAAGCTTTCTTT. Its translation: CASRTGSFTGGVVLSPEAFF.

The count of this clone is one. This rearrangement joins TRBV2 to TRBJ2-3; D remains unclear. Germline values: CDR1 SNHLY, CDR2 FYNNEI. The CDR3 is made up of 12 amino acids. V was clipped by 7 bases and J by 4 bases, with 9 bases between them. The CDR3: CASIGAADTQYF. DNA for the CDR3: TGTGCCAGCATAGGAGCAGCAGATACGCAGTATTTT.

The J gene is TRBJ1-1, the V gene TRBV28; D is unresolved. The CDR3 extends over 12 amino acids. Germline-derived CDR1 and CDR2 are MDHEN and SYDVKM. With 5 bases removed from V and 5 bases from J, the gap between germline ends came to 9 bases. The CDR3 coding sequence is TGTGCCAGCAGTCACCCGAGTACTGAAGCTTTCTTT. It specifies CASSHPSTEAFF.

This chain connects TRBV18 to TRBJ2-2, with D possibly being TRBD2 (5 bases). The V and J ends lost 4 bases and 3 bases respectively, with 15 bases between them. This CDR3 spans 16 amino acids. Per the germline V gene, CDR1 is KGHSH and CDR2 is LQKENI. The CDR3 protein is CASSLSWELDTGELFF. The CDR3 DNA is TGTGCCAGCTCACTAAGTTGGGAGCTGGACACCGGGGAGCTGTTTTTT.

The chain combines TRBV23-1 with TRBJ1-5, with a possible D match to TRBD1 (5 bases). TRBV23-1 is an ORF; its function is uncertain. With 4 bases removed from V and 8 bases from J, the gap between germline ends came to 36 bases. The CDR3 extends over 21 amino acids. CDR3 amino acids: CASSLSQGSEAKKREVEPQHF. In DNA, the CDR3 is TGCGCCAGCAGTCTGTCGCAGGGAAGTGAGGCAAAAAAAAGAGAGGTTGAGCCCCAGCATTTT.

J is TRBJ2-1 and V is TRBV15, with D hard to call. This CDR3 is 13 amino acids long. In germline, CDR1 is LNHNV, CDR2 YYDKDF (reference sequence). Trimming removed 1 base from V and 2 bases from J, with 3 bases in between. The CDR3 region has the DNA TGTGCCACCAGCAGAGTAACCTACAATGAGCAGTTCTTC. As protein: CATSRVTYNEQFF.